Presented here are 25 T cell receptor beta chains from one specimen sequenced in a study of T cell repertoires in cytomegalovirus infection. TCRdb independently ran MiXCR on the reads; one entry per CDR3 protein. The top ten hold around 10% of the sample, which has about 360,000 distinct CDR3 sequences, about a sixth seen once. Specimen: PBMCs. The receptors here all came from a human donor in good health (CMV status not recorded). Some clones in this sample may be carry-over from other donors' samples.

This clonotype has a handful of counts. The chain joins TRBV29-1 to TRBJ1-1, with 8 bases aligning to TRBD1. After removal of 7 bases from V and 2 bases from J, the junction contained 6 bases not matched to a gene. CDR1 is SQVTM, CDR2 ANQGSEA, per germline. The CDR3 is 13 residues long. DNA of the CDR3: TGCAGCGCCCAGGGACAGGTAAACACTGAAGCTTTCTTT. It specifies CSAQGQVNTEAFF.

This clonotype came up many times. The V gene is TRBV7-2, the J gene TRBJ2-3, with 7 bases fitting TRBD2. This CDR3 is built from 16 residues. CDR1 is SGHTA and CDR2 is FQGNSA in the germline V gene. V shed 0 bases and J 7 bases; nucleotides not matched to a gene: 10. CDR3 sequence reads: CASSLAGLAEGNTQYF. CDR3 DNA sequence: TGTGCCAGCAGCTTAGCGGGGCTAGCGGAGGGGAATACGCAGTATTTT.

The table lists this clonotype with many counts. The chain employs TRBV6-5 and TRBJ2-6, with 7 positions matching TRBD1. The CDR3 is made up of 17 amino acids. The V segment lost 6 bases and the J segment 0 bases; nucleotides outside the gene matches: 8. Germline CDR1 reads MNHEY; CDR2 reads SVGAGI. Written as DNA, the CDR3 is TGTGCCAGCAGAAAGACAGGGTTAGTCTCTGGGGCCAACGTCCTGACTTTC. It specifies CASRKTGLVSGANVLTF.

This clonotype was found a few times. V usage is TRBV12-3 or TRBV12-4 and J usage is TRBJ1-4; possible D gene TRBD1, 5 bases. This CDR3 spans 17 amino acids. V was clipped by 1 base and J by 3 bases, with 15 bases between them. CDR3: CASSLGPGTVPNEKLFF. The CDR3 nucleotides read TGTGCCAGCAGTTTAGGGCCAGGGACGGTACCTAATGAAAAACTGTTTTTT.

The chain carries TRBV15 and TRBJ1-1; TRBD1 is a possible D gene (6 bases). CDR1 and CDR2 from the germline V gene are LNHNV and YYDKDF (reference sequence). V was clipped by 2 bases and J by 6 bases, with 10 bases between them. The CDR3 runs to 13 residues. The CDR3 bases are TGTGCCACCAGCAGAAGAGGACAGTCTGAAGCTTTCTTT. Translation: CATSRRGQSEAFF.

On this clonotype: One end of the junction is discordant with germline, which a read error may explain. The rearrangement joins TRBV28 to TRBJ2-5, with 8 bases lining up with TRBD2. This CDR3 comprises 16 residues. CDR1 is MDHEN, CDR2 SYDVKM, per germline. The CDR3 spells CVSSTYSGTSQETQYF. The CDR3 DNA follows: TGTGTCAGCAGTACATATTCCGGGACTAGTCAAGAGACCCAGTACTTC.

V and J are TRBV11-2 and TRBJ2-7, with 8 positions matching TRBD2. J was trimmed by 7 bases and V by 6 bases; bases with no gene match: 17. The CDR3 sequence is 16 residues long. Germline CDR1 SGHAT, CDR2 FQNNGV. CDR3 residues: CASSSPGAGGLTEQYF. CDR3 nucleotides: TGTGCCAGCAGTTCCCCGGGGGCGGGGGGCCTGACGGAGCAGTACTTC.

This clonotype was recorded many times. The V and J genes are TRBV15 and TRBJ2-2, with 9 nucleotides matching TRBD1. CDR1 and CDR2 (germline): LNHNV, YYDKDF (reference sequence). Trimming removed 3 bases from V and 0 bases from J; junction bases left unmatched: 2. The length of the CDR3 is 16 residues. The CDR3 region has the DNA TGTGCCACCAGCAGGAGACAGGGGGCGAACACCGGGGAGCTGTTTTTT. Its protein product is CATSRRQGANTGELFF.

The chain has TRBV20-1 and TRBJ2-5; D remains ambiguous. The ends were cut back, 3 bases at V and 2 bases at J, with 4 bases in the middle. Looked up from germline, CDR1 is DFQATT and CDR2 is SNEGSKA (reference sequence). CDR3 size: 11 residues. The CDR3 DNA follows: TGCAGTGCTAGGACTCAAGAGACCCAGTACTTC. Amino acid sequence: CSARTQETQYF.

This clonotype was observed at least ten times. The DNA for the CDR3 is TGTGCCAGCAGCCCTAGCGGCCCAAACTACAATGAGCAGTTCTTC. Its translation: CASSPSGPNYNEQFF. The chain combines TRBV7-6 with TRBJ2-1, with 7 bases fitting TRBD2. V lost 5 bases, J lost 3 bases, and 7 bases stayed unmatched. Per the germline V gene, CDR1 is SGHVS and CDR2 is FNYEAQ. The CDR3 consists of 15 residues.

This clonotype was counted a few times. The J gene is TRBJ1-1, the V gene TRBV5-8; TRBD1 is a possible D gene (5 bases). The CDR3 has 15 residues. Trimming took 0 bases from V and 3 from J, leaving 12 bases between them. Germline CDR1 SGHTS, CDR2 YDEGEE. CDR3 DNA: TGTGCCAGCAGCTTGGTCAGGGTAAGATACACTGAAGCTTTCTTT. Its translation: CASSLVRVRYTEAFF.

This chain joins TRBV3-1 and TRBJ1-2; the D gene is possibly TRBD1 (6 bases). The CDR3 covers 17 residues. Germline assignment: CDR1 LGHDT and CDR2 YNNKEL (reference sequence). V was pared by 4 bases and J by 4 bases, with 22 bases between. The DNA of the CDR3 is TGTGCCAGCAGCCGGGGGAACAGGGCTCGCGTGGGCTATGGCTACACCTTC. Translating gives CASSRGNRARVGYGYTF.

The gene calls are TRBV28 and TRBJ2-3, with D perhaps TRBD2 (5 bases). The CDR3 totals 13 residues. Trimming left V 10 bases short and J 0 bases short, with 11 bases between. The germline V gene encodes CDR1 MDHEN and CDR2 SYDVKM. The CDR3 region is CATLRRSTDTQYF. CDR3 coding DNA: TGTGCCACCCTAAGGAGGAGCACAGATACGCAGTATTTT.

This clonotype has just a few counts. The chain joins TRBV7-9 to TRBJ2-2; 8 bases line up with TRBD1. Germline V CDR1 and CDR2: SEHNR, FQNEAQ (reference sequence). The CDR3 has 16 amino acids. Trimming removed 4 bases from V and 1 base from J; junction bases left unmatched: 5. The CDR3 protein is CASSYTGTGNTGELFF. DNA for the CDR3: TGTGCCAGCAGCTATACCGGGACAGGGAACACCGGGGAGCTGTTTTTT.

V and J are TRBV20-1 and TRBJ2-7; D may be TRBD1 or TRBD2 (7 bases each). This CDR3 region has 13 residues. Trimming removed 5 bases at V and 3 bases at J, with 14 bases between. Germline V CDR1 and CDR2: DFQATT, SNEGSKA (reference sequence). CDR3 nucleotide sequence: TGCAGTGCTGGCAGGGGGGGCTTCTACGAGCAGTACTTC. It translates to CSAGRGGFYEQYF.

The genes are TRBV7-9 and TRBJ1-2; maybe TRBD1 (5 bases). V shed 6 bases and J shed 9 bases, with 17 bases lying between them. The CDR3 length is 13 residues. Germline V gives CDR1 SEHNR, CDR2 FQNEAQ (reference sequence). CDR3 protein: CASSSAGMGSYTF. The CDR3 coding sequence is TGTGCCAGCAGTTCCGCAGGGATGGGAAGCTACACCTTC.

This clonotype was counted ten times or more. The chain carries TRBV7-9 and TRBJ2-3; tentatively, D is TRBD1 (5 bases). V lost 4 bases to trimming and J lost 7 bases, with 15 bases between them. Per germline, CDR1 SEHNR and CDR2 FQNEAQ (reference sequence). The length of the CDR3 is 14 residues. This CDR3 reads CASSYLTDSYTQYF. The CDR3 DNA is TGTGCCAGCAGCTACCTTACCGACAGTTATACGCAGTATTTT.

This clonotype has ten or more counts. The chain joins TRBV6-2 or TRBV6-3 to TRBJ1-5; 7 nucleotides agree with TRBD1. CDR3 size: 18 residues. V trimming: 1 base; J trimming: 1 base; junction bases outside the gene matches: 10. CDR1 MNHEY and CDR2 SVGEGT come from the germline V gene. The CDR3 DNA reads TGTGCCAGCAGTTACTGGGGCGACAGGGTTCGGAGCAATCAGCCCCAGCATTTT. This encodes CASSYWGDRVRSNQPQHF.

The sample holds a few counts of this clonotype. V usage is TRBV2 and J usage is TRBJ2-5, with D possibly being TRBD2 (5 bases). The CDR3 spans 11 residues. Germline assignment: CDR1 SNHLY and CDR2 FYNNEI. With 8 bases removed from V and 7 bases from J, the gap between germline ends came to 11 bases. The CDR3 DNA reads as TGTGCCAGCCTCAACGCGGGGACCCAGTACTTC. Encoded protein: CASLNAGTQYF.

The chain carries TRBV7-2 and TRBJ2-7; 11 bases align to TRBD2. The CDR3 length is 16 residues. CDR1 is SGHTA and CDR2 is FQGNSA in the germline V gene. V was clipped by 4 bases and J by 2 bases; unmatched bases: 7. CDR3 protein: CASSSGLAGPPYEQYF. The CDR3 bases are TGTGCCAGCAGCTCCGGACTAGCGGGTCCTCCCTACGAGCAGTACTTC.

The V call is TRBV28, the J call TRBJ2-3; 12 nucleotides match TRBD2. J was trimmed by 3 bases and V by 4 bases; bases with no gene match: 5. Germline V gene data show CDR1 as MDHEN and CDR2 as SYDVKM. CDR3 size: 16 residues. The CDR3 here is CASSWASGGATDTQYF. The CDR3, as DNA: TGTGCCAGCAGTTGGGCTAGCGGGGGGGCAACAGATACGCAGTATTTT.

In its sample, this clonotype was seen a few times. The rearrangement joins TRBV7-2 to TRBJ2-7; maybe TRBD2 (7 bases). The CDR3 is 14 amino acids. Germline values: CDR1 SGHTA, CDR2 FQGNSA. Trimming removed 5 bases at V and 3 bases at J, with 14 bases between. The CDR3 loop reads CASSSRGGGYEQYF. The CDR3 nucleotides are TGTGCCAGCAGCAGTAGAGGGGGGGGCTACGAGCAGTACTTC.

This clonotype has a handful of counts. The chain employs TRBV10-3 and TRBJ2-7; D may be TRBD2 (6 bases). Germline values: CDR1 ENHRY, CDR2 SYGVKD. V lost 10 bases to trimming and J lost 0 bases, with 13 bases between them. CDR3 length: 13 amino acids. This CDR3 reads CATSSVSSYEQYF. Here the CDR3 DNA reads TGTGCCACGTCTAGCGTAAGCTCCTACGAGCAGTACTTC.

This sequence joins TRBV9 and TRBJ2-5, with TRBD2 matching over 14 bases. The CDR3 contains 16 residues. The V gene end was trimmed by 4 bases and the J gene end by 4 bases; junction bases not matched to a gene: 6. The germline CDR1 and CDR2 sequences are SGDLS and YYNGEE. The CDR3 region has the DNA TGTGCCAGCAGCTCCCCCGGGACTAGCGGGAGAGAGACCCAGTACTTC. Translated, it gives CASSSPGTSGRETQYF.

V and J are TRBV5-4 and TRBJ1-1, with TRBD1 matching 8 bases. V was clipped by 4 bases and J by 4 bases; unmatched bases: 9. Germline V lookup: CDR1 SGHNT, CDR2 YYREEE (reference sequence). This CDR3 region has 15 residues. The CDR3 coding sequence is TGTGCCAGCAGCCCGACCGGGACAGGATTCACTGAAGCTTTCTTT. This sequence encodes CASSPTGTGFTEAFF.